Listed below are T cell receptor beta chains from one sample, sequenced in a study of blood T cell repertoires in COVID-19. Libraries were prepared by immunoSEQ multiplex PCR; TCRdb keeps only in-frame clonotypes and omits some of them. The sample records a few hundred thousand clones, about four fifths being singletons. Sequences were obtained from PBMCs or T cells enriched from blood (not recorded which). The receptors come from a man between 35 and 55 years old who had been exposed to COVID-19. Each CDR3 is given with its conserved first and last residue. The D gene is left open where the match is weak. Only part of the rows carry a size: once, few, many, or a class if the clone is expanded.

cdr3_aa cdr3_nt j_call cdr3_length v_call clone_size d_call
CATSDHFSGSKQNEQFF TGTGCCACCAGTGATCACTTTAGCGGGAGCAAGCAGAATGAGCAGTTCTTC TRBJ2-1 17 TRBV24-1 NA TRBD2
CASSGQRAEAFF TGTGCCAGCAGCGGCCAGAGGGCTGAAGCTTTCTTT TRBJ1-1 12 TRBV6-5 NA NA
CASSPQRERQYF TGTGCCAGCAGCCCGCAGCGGGAGAGGCAGTACTTC TRBJ2-7 12 TRBV6-2/TRBV6-3 NA TRBD2
CSASSYGLTDTQYF TGCAGTGCTAGTAGCTACGGACTCACAGATACGCAGTATTTT TRBJ2-3 14 TRBV20-1 NA NA
CASSFRASRDYEQYF TGTGCCAGCAGTTTTCGGGCTAGCCGAGACTACGAGCAGTACTTC TRBJ2-7 15 TRBV27 few NA
CASSLDGTSGRPQYF TGTGCCAGCAGCTTAGACGGGACTAGCGGGAGGCCTCAGTACTTC TRBJ2-4 15 TRBV11-3 once TRBD2
CAWGSGGFKETQYF TGTGCCTGGGGCTCCGGGGGATTTAAAGAGACCCAGTACTTC TRBJ2-5 14 TRBV30 NA NA
CAWTHGGAREQYF TGTGCCTGGACTCACGGGGGGGCAAGGGAGCAGTACTTC TRBJ2-7 13 TRBV30 NA TRBD2
CASSLFGTGANNEQFF TGCGCCAGCAGCTTGTTTGGGACAGGGGCCAACAATGAGCAGTTCTTC TRBJ2-1 16 TRBV5-1 NA TRBD1
CASRKGAGGTGELFF TGTGCCAGCAGGAAAGGGGCGGGGGGCACCGGGGAGCTGTTTTTT TRBJ2-2 15 TRBV6-5 NA TRBD2
CASSSDSNYGYTF TGTGCCAGCAGCTCGGACAGTAACTATGGCTACACCTTC TRBJ1-2 13 TRBV5-4 NA NA
CASSSRGTSEAFF TGTGCCAGCAGCTCCAGGGGAACTTCTGAAGCTTTCTTT TRBJ1-1 13 TRBV5-4 few NA
CASSYTDRVGDTQYF TGTGCCAGCAGCTATACGGACAGGGTGGGAGATACGCAGTATTTT TRBJ2-3 15 TRBV7-8 NA TRBD1
CASSQEGGQIYGYTF TGCGCCAGCAGCCAAGAAGGTGGACAGATCTATGGCTACACCTTC TRBJ1-2 15 TRBV4-1 NA NA
CASRGHLAKNIQYF TGTGCCAGTCGAGGGCACCTAGCCAAAAACATTCAGTACTTC TRBJ2-4 14 TRBV7-2 few NA
CASSPTSEDEQYF TGTGCCAGCAGCCCGACTAGCGAGGACGAGCAGTACTTC TRBJ2-7 13 TRBV5-4 NA TRBD2
CASSPWAGRGTGELFF TGTGCCAGCAGCCCTTGGGCCGGGAGGGGTACCGGGGAGCTGTTTTTT TRBJ2-2 16 TRBV7-2 NA TRBD2
CASSQEGTSQFF TGTGCCAGCAGCCAGGAAGGGACTTCGCAGTTCTTC TRBJ2-1 12 TRBV14 NA NA
CASSYSSRGQTQPQHF TGTGCCAGCAGTTACTCTTCTCGGGGTCAGACTCAGCCCCAGCATTTT TRBJ1-5 16 TRBV6-2/TRBV6-3 NA NA
CASSLSTRDRYEQYF TGTGCCAGCAGTTTATCTACCCGGGACAGATACGAGCAGTACTTC TRBJ2-7 15 TRBV27 NA TRBD1
CASNNQDTGELFF TGCGCCAGCAACAATCAGGATACCGGGGAGCTGTTTTTT TRBJ2-2 13 TRBV5-1 NA NA
CASSVLVSGGPQFF TGTGCCAGCAGTGTACTCGTAAGCGGAGGGCCCCAGTTCTTC TRBJ2-1 14 TRBV27 NA NA
CAWTIGLAGSTDTQYF TGTGCCTGGACCATAGGACTAGCGGGGAGCACAGATACGCAGTATTTT TRBJ2-3 16 TRBV30 few TRBD2
CASTSSGSYTDTQYF TGTGCCAGCACCTCAAGCGGGTCCTACACAGATACGCAGTATTTT TRBJ2-3 15 TRBV28 NA NA
CASSLATSGMNEQFF TGTGCCAGCAGCTTAGCGACTAGCGGGATGAATGAGCAGTTCTTC TRBJ2-1 15 TRBV7-9 NA TRBD2
CASSEGDTEAFF TGTGCCAGCAGTGAGGGGGACACTGAAGCTTTCTTT TRBJ1-1 12 TRBV11-3 NA NA
CASGGSSYNEQFF TGTGCCTCCGGGGGGAGCTCCTACAATGAGCAGTTCTTC TRBJ2-1 13 TRBV7-8 NA TRBD2
CASSSKGYSGRYAYEQYF TGTGCCAGCAGCTCAAAAGGTTATAGCGGGAGGTATGCCTACGAGCAGTACTTC TRBJ2-7 18 TRBV5-4 NA TRBD2
CASSLGLGETDTQYF TGTGCCAGCAGCCTCGGACTGGGCGAAACAGATACGCAGTATTTT TRBJ2-3 15 TRBV5-4 NA NA
CASSLGDRGANQPQHF TGTGCCAGCAGCTTGGGGGACAGGGGCGCAAATCAGCCCCAGCATTTT TRBJ1-5 16 TRBV5-8 NA TRBD1
CASSSFAWSGELAKNIQYF TGTGCCAGCAGCTCCTTTGCTTGGAGCGGGGAACTAGCCAAAAACATTCAGTACTTC TRBJ2-4 19 TRBV7-9 once TRBD2
CASSFHGGRNTGELFF TGTGCCAGCAGCTTTCACGGGGGGAGGAACACCGGGGAGCTGTTTTTT TRBJ2-2 16 TRBV7-2 NA TRBD2
CASSLAGGSGYGYTF TGTGCCAGCAGCTTAGCCGGGGGATCCGGCTATGGCTACACCTTC TRBJ1-2 15 TRBV7-9 NA NA
CAISAGTRGETQYF TGTGCCATCAGTGCAGGGACTAGGGGAGAGACCCAGTACTTC TRBJ2-5 14 TRBV10-3 NA TRBD2
CASSLFRSGDTEAFF TGTGCCAGCAGTTTATTCAGATCCGGGGACACTGAAGCTTTCTTT TRBJ1-1 15 TRBV27 NA NA
CASRESGVPGSTYEQYF TGTGCCAGCAGAGAATCCGGGGTACCCGGGAGCACCTACGAGCAGTACTTC TRBJ2-7 17 TRBV2 NA NA
CASSRRAGESYEQYF TGTGCCAGCAGCCGTCGTGCGGGAGAGTCCTACGAGCAGTACTTC TRBJ2-7 15 TRBV7-9 NA TRBD2
CASSQSADRGSRPYF TGTGCCAGCAGCCAATCCGCGGACAGGGGATCGCGTCCGTACTTC TRBJ2-7 15 TRBV3-1/TRBV3-2 few TRBD1
CASSPSLRHLAGAAWDTQYF TGTGCCAGCTCACCCTCACTTCGGCATTTAGCGGGAGCGGCGTGGGATACGCAGTATTTT TRBJ2-3 20 TRBV18 NA TRBD2
CASSQPGGITYNEQFF TGTGCCAGCAGCCAACCAGGGGGCATTACCTACAATGAGCAGTTCTTC TRBJ2-1 16 TRBV7-3 few TRBD1
CATSPEPENTEAFF TGTGCCACCAGCCCCGAGCCCGAGAACACTGAAGCTTTCTTT TRBJ1-1 14 TRBV15 NA NA
CASRVQGLAGPPRPNTQYF TGTGCCAGCAGGGTCCAGGGACTAGCGGGACCCCCAAGGCCAAATACGCAGTATTTT TRBJ2-3 19 TRBV7-9 NA TRBD2
CASSYGATETQYF TGTGCCAGCAGTTACGGGGCAACGGAGACCCAGTACTTC TRBJ2-5 13 TRBV6-5 NA NA
CASSQYRGTEAFF TGTGCCAGCAGCCAGTACAGGGGAACTGAAGCTTTCTTT TRBJ1-1 13 TRBV14 NA TRBD1
CASMGQPNYGYTF TGTGCCAGCATGGGGCAACCCAACTATGGCTACACCTTC TRBJ1-2 13 TRBV6-5 NA NA
CASSRDLRGYTF TGTGCCAGCAGCCGAGACTTGCGTGGCTACACCTTC TRBJ1-2 12 TRBV16 NA NA
CASSLSTREKLFF TGTGCCAGCAGCTTATCAACGCGCGAAAAACTGTTTTTT TRBJ1-4 13 TRBV11-2 NA NA
CASSSRETQYF TGTGCCAGCAGCTCGAGGGAGACCCAGTACTTC TRBJ2-5 11 TRBV13 once NA
CASSQARGRRNTEAFF TGCGCCAGCAGCCAAGCACGGGGTCGCCGGAACACTGAAGCTTTCTTT TRBJ1-1 16 TRBV4-1 NA NA
CASSIGGSYEQYF TGTGCCAGCAGCATAGGCGGGAGCTACGAGCAGTACTTC TRBJ2-7 13 TRBV5-4 NA TRBD2